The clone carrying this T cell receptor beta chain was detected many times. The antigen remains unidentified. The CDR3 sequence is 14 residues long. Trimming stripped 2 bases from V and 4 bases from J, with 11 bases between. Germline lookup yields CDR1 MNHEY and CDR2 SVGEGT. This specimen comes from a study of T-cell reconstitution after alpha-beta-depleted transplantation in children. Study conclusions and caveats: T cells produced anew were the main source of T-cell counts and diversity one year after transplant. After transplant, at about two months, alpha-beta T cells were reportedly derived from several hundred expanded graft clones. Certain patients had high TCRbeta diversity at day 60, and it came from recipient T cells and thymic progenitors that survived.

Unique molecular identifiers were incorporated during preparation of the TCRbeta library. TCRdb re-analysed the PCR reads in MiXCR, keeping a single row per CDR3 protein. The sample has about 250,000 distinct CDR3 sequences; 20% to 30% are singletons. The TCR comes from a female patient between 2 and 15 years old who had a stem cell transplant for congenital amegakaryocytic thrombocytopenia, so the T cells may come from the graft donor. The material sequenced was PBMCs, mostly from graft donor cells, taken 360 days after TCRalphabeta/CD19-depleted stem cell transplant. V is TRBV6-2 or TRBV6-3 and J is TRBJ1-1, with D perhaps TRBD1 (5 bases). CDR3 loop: CASSYKKGFTEAFF. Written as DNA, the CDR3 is TGTGCCAGCAGTTACAAGAAGGGGTTCACTGAAGCTTTCTTT.